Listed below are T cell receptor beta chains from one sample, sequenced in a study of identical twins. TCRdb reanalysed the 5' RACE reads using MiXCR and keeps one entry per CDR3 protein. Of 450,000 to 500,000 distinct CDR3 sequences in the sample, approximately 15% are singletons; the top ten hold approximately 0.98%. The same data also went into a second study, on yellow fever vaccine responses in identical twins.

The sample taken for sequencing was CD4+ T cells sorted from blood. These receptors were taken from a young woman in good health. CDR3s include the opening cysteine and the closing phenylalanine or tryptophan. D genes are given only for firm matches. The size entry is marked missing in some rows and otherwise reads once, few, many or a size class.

CASTDLNTEAFF	TGTGCCAGCACGGACCTGAACACTGAAGCTTTCTTT	-	-	TRBJ1-1	TRBV25-1
CASSNGRAMLEQYF	TGTGCCAGCAGTAACGGGAGGGCCATGCTGGAGCAGTACTTC	-	TRBD2	TRBJ2-7	TRBV6-5
CASQGNEQFF	TGTGCCAGCCAGGGGAATGAGCAGTTCTTC	-	-	TRBJ2-1	TRBV2
CASSPGDRITGELFF	TGCGCCAGCAGCCCAGGGGACAGGATAACCGGGGAGCTGTTTTTT	-	TRBD1	TRBJ2-2	TRBV5-1
CASRDNKGEREQFF	TGTGCCAGCAGGGACAACAAGGGGGAGCGTGAGCAGTTCTTC	-	-	TRBJ2-1	TRBV27
CASSLLADSYEQYF	TGTGCCAGCAGCTTGCTAGCGGACTCCTACGAGCAGTACTTC	few	TRBD2	TRBJ2-7	TRBV11-3
CASSPTSVGSGNEQYF	TGTGCCAGCAGTCCCACCTCGGTAGGGTCCGGGAACGAGCAGTACTTC	-	-	TRBJ2-7	TRBV27
CSHIGNNEQFF	TGCAGCCACATCGGGAACAATGAGCAGTTCTTC	-	-	TRBJ2-1	TRBV29-1
CASSLGYRDRGTNEQFF	TGTGCCAGCAGTTTGGGTTATCGGGACAGGGGTACAAATGAGCAGTTCTTC	many	TRBD1	TRBJ2-1	TRBV28
CASSLAGATGATDTQYF	TGCGCCAGCAGCTTGGCCGGAGCGACGGGAGCGACAGATACGCAGTATTTT	-	-	TRBJ2-3	TRBV5-1
CASSPLAGGRADTQYF	TGTGCCAGCAGTCCTTTAGCGGGAGGGAGAGCAGATACGCAGTATTTT	-	TRBD2	TRBJ2-3	TRBV6-1
CASSGRGRRIDEQYF	TGTGCCAGCAGCGGTAGGGGCAGACGCATAGACGAGCAGTACTTC	-	-	TRBJ2-7	TRBV3-1
CASSLSGTSNEQYF	TGTGCCAGCAGCCTCTCCGGGACATCAAACGAGCAGTACTTC	-	-	TRBJ2-7	TRBV3-1
CASSLDRGLTLHF	TGTGCCAGCAGCCTGGACAGGGGCTTGACCCTCCACTTT	few	TRBD1	TRBJ1-6	TRBV6-1
CSGTSGALNEQFF	TGCAGCGGAACTAGCGGAGCCCTGAATGAGCAGTTCTTC	many	TRBD2	TRBJ2-1	TRBV29-1
CASSLALEAGQPQHF	TGTGCCAGCAGCTTGGCCTTGGAGGCAGGGCAGCCCCAGCATTTT	-	-	TRBJ1-5	TRBV5-6
CASSPTGTSGTGELFF	TGTGCCAGCAGTCCCACCGGGACTAGCGGCACCGGGGAGCTGTTTTTT	-	TRBD2	TRBJ2-2	TRBV12-3/TRBV12-4
CASSVGQGVDTQYF	TGTGCCAGCAGCGTGGGACAGGGGGTAGATACGCAGTATTTT	-	TRBD1	TRBJ2-3	TRBV7-2
CASSYTGTSGLDTQYF	TGTGCCAGCAGTTACACCGGGACTAGCGGGTTAGATACGCAGTATTTT	few	TRBD2	TRBJ2-3	TRBV2
CASSQTSETQYF	TGTGCCAGCAGCCAAACCTCAGAGACCCAGTACTTC	many	-	TRBJ2-5	TRBV3-1
CASSSSVTYNEQFF	TGTGCCAGCAGCTCTAGCGTGACTTACAATGAGCAGTTCTTC	many	-	TRBJ2-1	TRBV7-2
CSARGRQGIQPQHF	TGCAGTGCTAGAGGTCGACAGGGGATTCAGCCCCAGCATTTT	-	TRBD1	TRBJ1-5	TRBV20-1
CASAVAPGQHYEQYF	TGTGCCAGCGCGGTGGCTCCGGGACAACACTACGAGCAGTACTTC	few	-	TRBJ2-7	TRBV19
CASSNPTLPLTDTQYF	TGTGCCAGCAGCAACCCGACTCTCCCTTTGACAGATACGCAGTATTTT	-	-	TRBJ2-3	TRBV9
CSASGERAYYEQYF	TGCAGTGCTAGCGGGGAGAGGGCCTACTACGAGCAGTACTTC	-	-	TRBJ2-7	TRBV20-1
CASSSLTLAGGPNEQFF	TGTGCCAGCAGCTCCCTTACCCTAGCGGGGGGCCCCAATGAGCAGTTCTTC	-	TRBD2	TRBJ2-1	TRBV11-2
CASSSGQGVETQYF	TGTGCCAGCAGCTCAGGACAGGGTGTGGAGACCCAGTACTTC	-	TRBD1	TRBJ2-5	TRBV7-3